A single sample gave rise to the 18 T cell receptor beta chains below, sequenced in a study of cytomegalovirus exposure and HLA in healthy donors. Vbeta (60) and Jbeta (13) primers were used in the PCR. TCRdb keeps only in-frame clones here, not all; method: immunoSEQ multiplex PCR. The sample lists more than 65,000 clones; over 60% were seen once. The source material was PBMCs. The receptor set was obtained from a man in his forties in good health and CMV-seronegative.

The chain recombines TRBV6-6 with TRBJ2-7, with 7 bases lining up with TRBD1. Trimming took 10 bases from V and 0 from J; bases not matched to a gene: 3. CDR1 and CDR2 (germline): MNHNY, SVGAGI (reference sequence). The CDR3 is made up of 12 amino acids. CDR3 nucleotides: TGTGCCACACGGACAGGCTCCTACGAGCAGTACTTC. Amino acid sequence: CATRTGSYEQYF.

The CDR3 loop is CASSPDREFAEAFF. The CDR3, as DNA: TGTGCCAGCTCACCAGACAGGGAATTCGCTGAAGCTTTCTTT. The V call is TRBV18, the J call TRBJ1-1; the match to TRBD1 covers 7 bases. Trimming at V came to 2 bases and at J to 6 bases, leaving 6 bases not matched to a gene. The CDR3 runs to 14 residues. CDR1 and CDR2 (germline): KGHSH, LQKENI. The whole variable domain, remainder taken from reference TRBV18 and TRBJ1-1, is NAGVMQNPRHLVRRRGQEARLRCSPMKGHSHVYWYRQLPEEGLKFMVYLQKENIIDESGMPKERFSAEFPKEGPSILRIQQVVRGDSAAYFCASSPDREFAEAFFGQGTRLTVV.

The rearrangement joins TRBV27 to TRBJ1-2, with D possibly TRBD1 on 6 matching bases. Trimming stripped 2 bases from V and 8 bases from J, with 12 bases between. Germline CDR1 is MNHEY and CDR2 is SMNVEV (reference sequence). This CDR3 region has 13 residues. The CDR3 DNA sequence: TGTGCCAGCAGTTTAATGGGGGCAAGGGGCTACACCTTC. Translation: CASSLMGARGYTF.

The rearrangement joins TRBV6-1 to TRBJ1-3; 7 bases map to TRBD1. The CDR3 extends over 15 amino acids. Germline CDR1 reads MNHNS; CDR2 reads SASEGT. V shed 5 bases and J 4 bases; nucleotides not matched to a gene: 8. CDR3 DNA sequence: TGTGCCAGCAGTAACATTGGGGACAGCGGAAACACCATATATTTT. Its translation is CASSNIGDSGNTIYF.

This chain uses TRBV28 with TRBJ1-2; 7 bases align to TRBD1. Germline V CDR1 and CDR2: MDHEN, SYDVKM. V trimming: 6 bases; J trimming: 4 bases; junction bases outside the gene matches: 5. This CDR3 has 13 amino acids. CDR3 residues: CASRPGTVYGYTF. In DNA form, the CDR3 reads TGTGCCAGCAGGCCCGGGACAGTCTATGGCTACACCTTC.

The J gene is TRBJ1-2, the V gene TRBV28; weak D call: TRBD1 (5 bases). The ends were cut back, 8 bases at V and 0 bases at J, with 16 bases in the middle. CDR1 and CDR2 from the germline V gene are MDHEN and SYDVKM. CDR3 length equals 15 residues. In DNA form, the CDR3 reads TGTGCCAGCGGTGACCCAGGGTTAGCTAACTATGGCTACACCTTC. Its protein is CASGDPGLANYGYTF.

This clone occurred a few times. The chain is built from TRBV29-1 and TRBJ1-2; perhaps TRBD1 as D (5 bases). Trimming pared 7 bases from V and 2 bases from J, leaving 11 bases between. The V gene's germline CDR1 is SQVTM and CDR2 ANQGSEA. The CDR3 contains 12 residues. CDR3 residues: CSGVGENYGYTF. The CDR3 bases are TGCAGCGGTGTAGGGGAAAACTATGGCTACACCTTC.

CDR3: CASSETQGFSNEQFF. The CDR3 DNA follows: TGTGCCAGCAGCGAAACACAGGGGTTCTCCAATGAGCAGTTCTTC. The chain joins TRBV2 to TRBJ2-1, with TRBD1 identical over 7 bases. The germline CDR1 and CDR2 sequences are SNHLY and FYNNEI. V shed 6 bases and J 6 bases; nucleotides not matched to a gene: 11. The CDR3 contains 15 residues.

This clone was counted only a few times. The rearrangement uses TRBV14 and TRBJ1-1; a possible D gene is TRBD1 (6 bases). CDR1 and CDR2 (germline): SGHDN, FVKESK. Trimming took off 3 bases at V and 1 base at J, with 12 bases between the two ends. There are 15 residues in the CDR3. For the CDR3, the DNA is TGTGCCAGCAGCCACCTTGGACAGAAGAACACTGAAGCTTTCTTT. Translated: CASSHLGQKNTEAFF.

The V call is TRBV11-2, the J call TRBJ1-6; D remains unclear. Deletions cut 0 bases from V and 14 bases from J, with 29 bases between. The CDR3 runs to 19 residues. Germline CDR1 SGHAT, CDR2 FQNNGV. The CDR3 nucleotides are TGTGCCAGCAGCTTAGATGTGTTTTTGGGCAGGCCACCCGGTCTCTCCCTCCACTTT. Residues: CASSLDVFLGRPPGLSLHF.

The chain is built from TRBV28 and TRBJ1-2; D is unclear. This CDR3 region has 12 residues. The V end lost 5 bases, the J end lost 6 bases, and 10 bases lay between the germline ends. The germline V gene encodes CDR1 MDHEN and CDR2 SYDVKM. CDR3 nucleotides: TGTGCCAGCAGTCCCCTCGAGAATGGCTACACCTTC. Amino acid sequence: CASSPLENGYTF.

The V call is TRBV12-5, the J call TRBJ2-2; 11 nucleotides agree with TRBD2. Losses at the gene ends were 0 bases for V and 7 bases for J; bases not matched to a gene: 4. The CDR3 extends over 16 amino acids. The V gene's germline CDR1 is LGHNT and CDR2 FRNRAP. The CDR3 here is CASGLVLAGALGELFF. The CDR3 DNA follows: TGTGCTAGTGGTTTGGTACTAGCGGGGGCCCTCGGGGAGCTGTTTTTT.

The sample holds one count of this clone. This sequence joins TRBV5-4 and TRBJ2-7, with 9 bases fitting TRBD1. The CDR3 has 15 residues. V lost 3 bases, J lost 5 bases, and 9 bases stayed unmatched. Germline-derived CDR1 and CDR2 are SGHNT and YYREEE (reference sequence). The CDR3 reads CASSSTGTGIDEQYF. Here the CDR3 DNA reads TGTGCCAGCAGCTCAACCGGGACAGGGATAGACGAGCAGTACTTC.

For the CDR3, the DNA is TGCGCCAGCAGCCAAGATAGGGGGGGGAGCAATCAGCCCCAGCATTTT. Its protein product is CASSQDRGGSNQPQHF. This chain links TRBV4-3 with TRBJ1-5, with a weak D call TRBD1 (6 bases). The germline CDR1 and CDR2 sequences are LGHNA and YSLEER. Trimming took 0 bases from V and 1 from J, leaving 10 bases between them. This CDR3 has 16 residues.

V is TRBV6-7 and J is TRBJ2-7; 8 bases fit TRBD2. TRBV6-7 is filed as an ORF, its function uncertain. This CDR3 has 15 residues. The V gene end was trimmed by 6 bases and the J gene end by 3 bases; junction bases not matched to a gene: 10. The CDR3 region is CASSRGGQCLYEQYF. CDR3 DNA: TGTGCCAGCAGCCGCGGGGGGCAGTGCCTCTACGAGCAGTACTTC.

This rearrangement joins TRBV28 to TRBJ1-1; D not resolved. Germline CDR1 reads MDHEN; CDR2 reads SYDVKM. The CDR3 sequence is 11 residues long. V dropped 10 bases and J dropped 8 bases, with 14 bases sitting between them. This CDR3 is CATHPTREAFF. As DNA, the CDR3 is TGTGCCACTCACCCAACTCGCGAAGCTTTCTTT.

The sample holds one count of this clone. The chain has TRBV7-3 and TRBJ2-5, with D maybe TRBD2 (7 bases). Germline V gives CDR1 SGHTA, CDR2 FQGTGA. The CDR3 covers 15 residues. The V and J ends lost 2 bases and 4 bases respectively, with 14 bases between them. The CDR3 spells CASSLLGGPPETQYF. CDR3 sequence (DNA): TGTGCCAGCAGCTTATTGGGGGGGCCCCCAGAGACCCAGTACTTC.

The chain employs TRBV4-3 and TRBJ2-7; 7 positions match TRBD1. J lost 3 bases, V lost 4 bases, and 6 bases had no gene match. Germline V gives CDR1 LGHNA, CDR2 YSLEER. This CDR3 is 14 amino acids long. This CDR3 is CASSRQGQSYEQYF. The CDR3 nucleotides are TGCGCCAGCAGCCGTCAGGGACAGAGCTACGAGCAGTACTTC.